These T cell receptor beta chains were read from a single sample in a study of blood T cells in healthy people across ages. TCRdb called the 5' RACE reads again in MiXCR, with one record for every CDR3 protein. The sample includes hundreds of thousands of distinct CDR3 sequences, about 32% of them seen just once. Sequencing used blood. Source of these receptors: a woman older than 75 in good health. The CDR3 runs from the conserved cysteine through the conserved F or W. D genes are given only for firm matches. Size values are once, few and many counts, or a class for expanded clones, and some rows have none.

>-|many|TRBV5-1|TRBJ1-1
CASSLERTEAFF
TGCGCCAGCAGCTTGGAAAGGACTGAAGCTTTCTTT
>TRBD2|once|TRBV7-2|TRBJ2-1
CASSGTSGTAYNEQFF
TGTGCCAGCAGCGGGACTAGCGGGACGGCATACAATGAGCAGTTCTTC
>-|many|TRBV9|TRBJ1-1
CASSVDIGDLGTEAFF
TGTGCCAGCAGCGTGGACATAGGAGACCTCGGCACTGAAGCTTTCTTT
>TRBD2|-|TRBV6-6|TRBJ2-5
CASSYESGAGEETQYF
TGTGCCAGCAGTTACGAAAGCGGGGCTGGAGAAGAGACCCAGTACTTC
>TRBD2|many|TRBV20-1|TRBJ2-3
CSARDRQGGFTQYF
TGCAGTGCTAGAGATCGCCAGGGAGGGTTTACGCAGTATTTT
>TRBD1|-|TRBV5-1|TRBJ2-7
CASGSGQGNYEQYF
TGCGCCAGTGGGTCGGGACAGGGAAACTACGAGCAGTACTTC
>TRBD1|-|TRBV4-3|TRBJ1-3
CASSQGQGTGNTIYF
TGCGCCAGCAGCCAAGGACAGGGGACTGGAAACACCATATATTTT
>-|once|TRBV20-1|TRBJ2-1
CSARRGSGTYNGQFF
TGCAGTGCTAGAAGGGGATCCGGGACCTACAATGGGCAGTTCTTC
>-|few|TRBV7-2|TRBJ2-3
CASSLRGSPDTQYF
TGTGCCAGCAGCTTAAGGGGATCACCAGATACGCAGTATTTT
>-|-|TRBV7-9|TRBJ2-1
CASSTRLSEHNEQFF
TGTGCCAGCAGCACCCGACTGAGCGAACACAATGAGCAGTTCTTC
>-|many|TRBV15|TRBJ2-7
CATSREAASSYEQYF
TGTGCCACCAGCAGAGAGGCAGCGAGCTCCTACGAGCAGTACTTC
>TRBD1|-|TRBV30|TRBJ1-2
CAWSQYRGLNYGYTF
TGTGCCTGGAGCCAATACAGGGGGCTTAACTATGGCTACACCTTC
>-|-|TRBV7-2|TRBJ2-7
CASSPRVARYEQYF
TGTGCCAGCAGCCCCAGAGTGGCGCGCTACGAGCAGTACTTC
>TRBD1|many|TRBV6-2/TRBV6-3|TRBJ1-5
CASSSPRRGRQPQHF
TGTGCCAGCAGTTCCCCCCGGAGGGGGCGTCAGCCCCAGCATTTT
>TRBD1|-|TRBV20-1|TRBJ1-2
CSAIGLQGLGYTF
TGCAGTGCTATTGGCCTACAGGGGCTGGGCTACACCTTC
>-|many|TRBV9|TRBJ1-4
CASSANLGTPGKEKLFF
TGTGCCAGCAGCGCAAACCTCGGGACACCGGGAAAGGAAAAACTGTTTTTT
>-|-|TRBV12-3/TRBV12-4|TRBJ2-3
CASSLGVGDTQYF
TGTGCCAGCAGTTTAGGGGTAGGGGATACGCAGTATTTT
>-|-|TRBV27|TRBJ1-2
CASRGLGRVIPLNYGYTF
TGTGCCAGCAGGGGACTGGGCAGGGTAATTCCCTTGAACTATGGCTACACCTTC
>-|-|TRBV7-2|TRBJ2-5
CASSLVARVFERYF
TGTGCCAGCAGCTTAGTTGCGCGGGTTTTCGAGCGGTACTTC
>-|-|TRBV6-2/TRBV6-3|TRBJ1-1
CASSSGRGYMNTEAFF
TGTGCCAGCAGTTCAGGCAGGGGATACATGAACACTGAAGCTTTCTTT
>-|many|TRBV7-3|TRBJ2-3
CASSFIGAPTDTQYF
TGTGCCAGCAGCTTTATTGGGGCACCCACAGATACGCAGTATTTT
>TRBD1|-|TRBV20-1|TRBJ2-7
CSASGQGPYEQYF
TGCAGTGCTTCCGGACAGGGCCCTTACGAGCAGTACTTC
>TRBD2|-|TRBV4-2|TRBJ2-3
CASSQLLAGDTDTQYF
TGTGCCAGCAGCCAACTCCTAGCGGGGGACACAGATACGCAGTATTTT
>-|many|TRBV6-5|TRBJ1-2
CASLGRTFGGYTF
TGTGCCAGCCTCGGGCGGACGTTTGGTGGCTACACCTTC
>TRBD1|-|TRBV20-1|TRBJ2-5
CSARDQRPGQSHATQYF
TGCAGTGCTAGAGATCAACGTCCGGGACAGAGCCATGCGACCCAGTACTTC
>TRBD1|many|TRBV20-1|TRBJ1-2
CSARGHSQGGETTYGYTF
TGCAGTGCTAGAGGGCATAGCCAGGGGGGCGAAACCACCTATGGCTACACCTTC
>TRBD2|many|TRBV20-1|TRBJ2-1
CSAQTALGTSDLWQFF
TGCAGTGCTCAGACCGCCCTCGGGACTAGCGATTTATGGCAGTTCTTC
>TRBD1|-|TRBV6-1|TRBJ1-6
CASRGQGSGSGGAHSPLHF
TGTGCCAGCAGGGGACAGGGAAGTGGATCAGGCGGGGCCCATTCACCCCTCCACTTT
>-|few|TRBV11-2|TRBJ1-2
CASSLYPLGYGYTF
TGTGCCAGCAGCTTGTATCCGTTGGGCTATGGCTACACCTTC